The entry below gives a single T cell receptor (beta chain) sequence along with its context. The target antigen is unknown. The source of the sample is a study of post-analysis software for immune sequencing data. Broader study findings: Samples prepared in the same batch strongly co-clustered by F measure.

Incorporated into the TCR beta cDNA libraries were unique molecular identifiers, which served to reduce PCR and sequencing biases. TCRdb passed the PCR reads through MiXCR, listing each CDR3 protein once. The sample carries about 500,000 distinct CDR3 sequences, 40% to 55% recorded once. The receptor was isolated from a girl under 18 with multiple sclerosis. Sequencing input: blood.

The CDR3 DNA is TGCAGTGCTAGAGATTCGAAAAGCTACAATGAGCAGTTCTTC. Protein sequence: CSARDSKSYNEQFF. The rearrangement uses TRBV20-1 and TRBJ2-1; D is ambiguous. The CDR3 totals 14 residues. Trimming stripped 0 bases from V and 3 bases from J, with 9 bases between. Germline CDR1 is DFQATT and CDR2 is SNEGSKA (reference sequence).